This TCR beta chain originates from a study of cytomegalovirus exposure and HLA in healthy donors. The primer mix had 60 Vbeta and 13 Jbeta primers. Only in-frame clones appear in the TCRdb table, and some are missing; sequencing was by immunoSEQ multiplex PCR. The sample carries around 61,000 clones, about 80% recorded once. The sequence derives from a man aged 35-49 years in good health and CMV-seronegative. Material for sequencing was PBMCs.

The CDR3 region is CASSRDRAAIGYTF. DNA of the CDR3: TGTGCCAGCAGTCGGGACAGGGCAGCAATAGGCTACACCTTC. This chain uses TRBV6-5 with TRBJ1-2; TRBD1 agrees at 9 bases. V lost 5 bases to trimming and J lost 8 bases; unmatched junction nucleotides: 9. Per germline, CDR1 MNHEY and CDR2 SVGAGI. This CDR3 has 14 amino acids.